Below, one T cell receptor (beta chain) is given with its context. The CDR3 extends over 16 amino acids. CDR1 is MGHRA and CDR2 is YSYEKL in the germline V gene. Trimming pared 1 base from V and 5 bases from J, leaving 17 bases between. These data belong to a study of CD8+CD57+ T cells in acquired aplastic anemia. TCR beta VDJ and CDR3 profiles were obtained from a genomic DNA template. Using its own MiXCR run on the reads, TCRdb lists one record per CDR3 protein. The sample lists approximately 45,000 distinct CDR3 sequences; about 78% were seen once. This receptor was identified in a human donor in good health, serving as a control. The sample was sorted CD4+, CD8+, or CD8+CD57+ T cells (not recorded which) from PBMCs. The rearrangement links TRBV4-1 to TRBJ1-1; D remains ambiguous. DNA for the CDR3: TGCGCCAGCAGCCAAGTTTCGGCGGCCCTCTCGACTGAAGCTTTCTTT. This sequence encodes CASSQVSAALSTEAFF.